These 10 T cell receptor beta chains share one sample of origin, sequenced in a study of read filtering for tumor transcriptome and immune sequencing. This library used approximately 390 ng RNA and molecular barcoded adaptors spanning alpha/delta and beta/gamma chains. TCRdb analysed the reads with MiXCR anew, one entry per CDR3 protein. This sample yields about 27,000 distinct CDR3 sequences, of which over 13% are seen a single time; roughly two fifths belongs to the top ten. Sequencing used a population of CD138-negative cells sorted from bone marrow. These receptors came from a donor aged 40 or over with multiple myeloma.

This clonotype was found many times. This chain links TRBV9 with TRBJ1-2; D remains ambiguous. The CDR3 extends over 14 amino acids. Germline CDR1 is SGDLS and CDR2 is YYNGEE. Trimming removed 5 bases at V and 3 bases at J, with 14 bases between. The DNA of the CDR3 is TGTGCCAGCAGAATGGATAGGGAGGACTATGGCTACACCTTC. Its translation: CASRMDREDYGYTF.

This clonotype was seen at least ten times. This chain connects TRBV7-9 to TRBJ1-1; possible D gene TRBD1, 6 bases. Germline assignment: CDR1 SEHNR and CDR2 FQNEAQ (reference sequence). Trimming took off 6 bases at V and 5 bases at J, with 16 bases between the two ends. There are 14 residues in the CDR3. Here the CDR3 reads CASSFTGRGTEAFF. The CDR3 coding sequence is TGTGCCAGCAGTTTTACAGGGAGGGGAACTGAAGCTTTCTTT.

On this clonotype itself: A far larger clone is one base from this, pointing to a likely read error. The chain's CDR3 is CASSYSGQGKTLDHEQYF. The CDR3 DNA reads as TGTGCCAGCAGTTACTCGGGACAGGGGAAAACCCTTGACCACGAGCAGTACTTC. J is TRBJ2-7 and V is TRBV6-5, with TRBD1 identical over 10 bases. After removal of 0 bases from V and 5 bases from J, the junction contained 13 bases not matched to a gene. The germline V gene encodes CDR1 MNHEY and CDR2 SVGAGI. The CDR3 is 18 residues long.

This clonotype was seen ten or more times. CDR3 nucleotide sequence: TGCAGCGTTGCGGAGGGGGCGACCGGGGAGCTGTTTTTT. This sequence encodes CSVAEGATGELFF. The rearrangement links TRBV29-1 to TRBJ2-2; perhaps TRBD1 as D (7 bases). The CDR3 extends over 13 amino acids. Germline V lookup: CDR1 SQVTM, CDR2 ANQGSEA. Trimming removed 4 bases at V and 5 bases at J, with 11 bases between.

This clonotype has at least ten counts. The CDR3 loop reads CAWSPRTVPKGNGYTF. The DNA of the CDR3 is TGTGCCTGGAGTCCCCGGACAGTACCAAAAGGGAATGGCTACACCTTC. J is TRBJ1-2 and V is TRBV30; weak D call: TRBD1 (6 bases). This CDR3 is built from 16 residues. V was cut by 2 bases and J by 6 bases, with 22 bases left in between. CDR1 and CDR2 from the germline V gene are GTSNPN and SVGIG (reference sequence).

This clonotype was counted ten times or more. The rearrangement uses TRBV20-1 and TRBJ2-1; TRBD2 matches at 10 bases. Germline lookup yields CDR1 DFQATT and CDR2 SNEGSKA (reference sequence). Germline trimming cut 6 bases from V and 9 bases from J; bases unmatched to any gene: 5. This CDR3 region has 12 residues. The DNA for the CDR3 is TGCAGTGCGGGGACTAGCGAAACTGAGCAGTTCTTC. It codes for CSAGTSETEQFF.

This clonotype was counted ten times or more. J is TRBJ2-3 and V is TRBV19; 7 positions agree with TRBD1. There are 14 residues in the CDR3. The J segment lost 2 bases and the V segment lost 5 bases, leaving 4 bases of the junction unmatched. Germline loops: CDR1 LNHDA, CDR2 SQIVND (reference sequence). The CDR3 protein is CASSFGQDTDTQYF. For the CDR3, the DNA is TGTGCCAGTAGTTTCGGACAGGACACAGATACGCAGTATTTT.

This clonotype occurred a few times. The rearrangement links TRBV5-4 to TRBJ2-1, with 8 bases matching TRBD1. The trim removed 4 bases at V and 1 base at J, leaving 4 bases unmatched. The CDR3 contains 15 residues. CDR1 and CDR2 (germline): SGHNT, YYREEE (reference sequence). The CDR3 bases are TGTGCCAGCAGCCAGGGACAGGCGTCCTACAATGAGCAGTTCTTC. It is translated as CASSQGQASYNEQFF.

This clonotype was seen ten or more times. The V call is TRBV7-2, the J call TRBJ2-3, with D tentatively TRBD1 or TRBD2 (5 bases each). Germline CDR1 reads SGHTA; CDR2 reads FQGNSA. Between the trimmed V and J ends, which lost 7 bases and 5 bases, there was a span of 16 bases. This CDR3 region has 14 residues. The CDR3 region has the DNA TGTGCCAGCACCGTCCATACTGGGGGAGATACGCAGTATTTT. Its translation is CASTVHTGGDTQYF.

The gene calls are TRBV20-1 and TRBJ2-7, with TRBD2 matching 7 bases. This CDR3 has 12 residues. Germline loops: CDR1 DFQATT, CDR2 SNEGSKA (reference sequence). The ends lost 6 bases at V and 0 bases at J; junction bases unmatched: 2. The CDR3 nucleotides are TGCAGTGCAAGGGACTACTCCTACGAGCAGTACTTC. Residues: CSARDYSYEQYF.